This record looks at one T cell receptor (beta chain) sequence and its context. The sample is drawn from a study of shared T cell receptors in the human thymus. CDR3 length: 18 amino acids. CDR1 MGHDK and CDR2 SYGVNS come from the germline V gene. With 4 bases clipped from V and 0 bases from J, the junction kept 10 bases outside the gene matches. Clones were read by immunoSEQ multiplex PCR, and TCRdb kept only the in-frame ones, dropping some. The sample comprises 500,000 to 850,000 clones, around 87% of which are singletons, and 0.009% to 0.0095% rests with the top ten. This sample also belongs to another study, concerning human thymus T cells.

This clonotype was sampled from a boy under three years old with a congenital heart defect. Source material: thymocytes. The chain employs TRBV25-1 and TRBJ2-3; 10 bases agree with TRBD2. CDR3 residues: CASSGKPRAGGSTDTQYF. The CDR3, as DNA: TGTGCCAGCAGTGGTAAACCTCGAGCGGGAGGGAGCACAGATACGCAGTATTTT. Variable domain in full (rest from reference TRBV25-1 and TRBJ2-3): EADIYQTPRYLVIGTGKKITLECSQTMGHDKMYWYQQDPGMELHLIHYSYGVNSTEKGDLSSESTVSRIRTEHFPLTLESARPSHTSQYLCASSGKPRAGGSTDTQYFGPGTRLTVL.